This TCR beta chain was found in a study of Tregs in tolerant kidney transplant recipients. Study context: Related graft donors supplied nonmyeloablative bone marrow transplants, and mixed chimerism was transient. Study-level findings and limits: No direct test of biological reproducibility was done here. In tolerant patients, donor-specific Tregs outgrew total Tregs, suggesting antigen-driven expansion.

The CDR3 length is 18 residues. Germline CDR1 reads SGHNT; CDR2 reads YYREEE (reference sequence). Losses at the gene ends were 0 bases for V and 2 bases for J; bases not matched to a gene: 3. CD4+CD25+CD127- Tregs, CD4+CD25- non-Tregs, CD4 and CD8 cells were sorted. Assay: immunoSEQ multiplex PCR; the TCRdb copy retains only in-frame clones and omits some. The sample lists around 63,000 clones, roughly 88% occurring once. With respect to this clone: The antigen remains unidentified.

The sample here was Tregs from blood, taken before the transplant. The V gene is TRBV5-4, the J gene TRBJ2-3, with 16 positions matching TRBD2. This TCR was sampled from a human donor who received a combined kidney and bone marrow transplant. CDR3 region: CASSLAGLAGGFTDTQYF. CDR3 sequence (DNA): TGTGCCAGCAGCTTGGCGGGACTAGCGGGGGGGTTCACAGATACGCAGTATTTT.